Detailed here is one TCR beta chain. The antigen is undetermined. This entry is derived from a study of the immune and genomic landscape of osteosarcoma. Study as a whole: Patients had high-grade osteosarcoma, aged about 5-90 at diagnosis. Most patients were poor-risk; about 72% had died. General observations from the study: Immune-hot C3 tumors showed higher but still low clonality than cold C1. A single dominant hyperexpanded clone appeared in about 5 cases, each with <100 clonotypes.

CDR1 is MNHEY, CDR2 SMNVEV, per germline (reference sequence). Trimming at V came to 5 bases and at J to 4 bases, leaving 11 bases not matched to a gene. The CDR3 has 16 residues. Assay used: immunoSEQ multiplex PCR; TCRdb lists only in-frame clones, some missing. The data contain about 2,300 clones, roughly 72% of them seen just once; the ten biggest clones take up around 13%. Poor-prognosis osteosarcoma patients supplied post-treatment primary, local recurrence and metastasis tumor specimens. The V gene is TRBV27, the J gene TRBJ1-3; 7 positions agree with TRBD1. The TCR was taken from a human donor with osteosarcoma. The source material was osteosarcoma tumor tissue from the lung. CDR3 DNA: TGTGCCAGCAGTCCCTGGGAAGGGGGCTCAGGAAACACCATATATTTT. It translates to CASSPWEGGSGNTIYF.